A single sample is the source of the 9 T cell receptor beta chains below, sequenced in a study of cytomegalovirus exposure and HLA in healthy donors. Researchers ran the PCR with 60 Vbeta and 13 Jbeta primers. The protocol was immunoSEQ multiplex PCR, while the TCRdb copy is restricted to in-frame clones and leaves out a portion. The sample lists some 250,000 clones, about 81% occurring once. Sequencing used PBMCs. These receptors originate from a middle-aged woman in good health and CMV-seropositive.

The rearrangement joins TRBV5-4 to TRBJ1-4, with D tentatively TRBD1 (6 bases). Germline V gene sequence: CDR1 SGHNT, CDR2 YYREEE (reference sequence). Trimming cost V 3 bases and J 8 bases, with 14 bases left between them. The CDR3 has 14 residues. The DNA of the CDR3 is TGTGCCAGCAGCTCAGCAGGGGAGTGGGAAAAACTGTTTTTT. Translating it yields CASSSAGEWEKLFF.

The chain combines TRBV30 with TRBJ2-1; TRBD2 is a possible D gene (5 bases). V lost 1 base and J 3 bases, leaving 10 bases between the germline ends. The CDR3 runs to 14 residues. Germline CDR1 reads GTSNPN; CDR2 reads SVGIG (reference sequence). The CDR3 region is CAWSGLAGYNEQFF. For the CDR3, the DNA is TGTGCCTGGAGTGGGCTAGCTGGCTACAATGAGCAGTTCTTC.

In DNA form, the CDR3 reads TGTGCCAGCAGCTTTAGCGGGGCGATCACAGATACGCAGTATTTT. Translated, it gives CASSFSGAITDTQYF. J is TRBJ2-3 and V is TRBV13, with 8 nucleotides matching TRBD2. From germline, CDR1 is PRHDT and CDR2 FYEKMQ (reference sequence). The CDR3 contains 15 residues. With 3 bases clipped from V and 2 bases from J, the junction kept 4 bases outside the gene matches.

The chain has TRBV7-6 and TRBJ2-6, with D maybe TRBD1 (5 bases). CDR3 length: 14 amino acids. CDR1 and CDR2 from the germline V gene are SGHVS and FNYEAQ. V lost 5 bases, J lost 2 bases, and 7 bases lay in between. The CDR3 loop reads CASSQGTGANVLTF. The CDR3 DNA reads as TGTGCCAGCAGCCAGGGAACTGGGGCCAACGTCCTGACTTTC.

The V call is TRBV5-1, the J call TRBJ1-1; D is uncertain. Trimming removed 0 bases at V and 10 bases at J, with 19 bases between. There are 15 residues in the CDR3. From germline, CDR1 is SGHRS and CDR2 YFSETQ. CDR3 in amino acids: CASSLAPSSLELAFF. In nucleotides, the CDR3 is TGCGCCAGCAGCTTGGCCCCATCCTCTTTGGAGTTAGCTTTCTTT.

This chain connects TRBV27 to TRBJ1-4, with a possible D match to TRBD1 (6 bases). The CDR3 consists of 14 residues. Germline V gene data show CDR1 as MNHEY and CDR2 as SMNVEV (reference sequence). V was cut by 3 bases and J by 10 bases, with 15 bases left in between. CDR3 loop: CASSLEDSRGKLFF. CDR3 DNA: TGTGCCAGCAGTTTGGAGGACAGCCGTGGAAAACTGTTTTTT.

V usage is TRBV10-2 and J usage is TRBJ2-5; 9 bases match TRBD2. The V and J ends lost 5 bases and 2 bases, in that order; junction bases with no gene match: 3. The CDR3 loop spans 14 amino acids. In germline, CDR1 is WSHSY, CDR2 SAAADI. Here the CDR3 DNA reads TGCGCCAGCAGTCTAGCGGGGAAGCAAGAGACCCAGTACTTC. Its translation is CASSLAGKQETQYF.

This chain joins TRBV29-1 and TRBJ2-1, with 11 bases matching TRBD2. The CDR3 totals 15 residues. J gave up 6 bases and V 7 bases, and 11 bases lay outside the gene matches. Germline V gene lookup returns CDR1 SQVTM and CDR2 ANQGSEA. CDR3 bases: TGCAGCGCCGAAACCGGGACTAGCGGCCTCAATGAGCAGTTCTTC. This gives the protein CSAETGTSGLNEQFF.

Details on this clone: Likely a read error: the CDR3 ends without its conserved phenylalanine or tryptophan. V and J are TRBV19 and TRBJ2-7, with TRBD1 matching over 8 bases. Germline V gene data show CDR1 as LNHDA and CDR2 as SQIVND (reference sequence). V lost 6 bases, J lost 2 bases, and 6 bases stayed unmatched. CDR3 size: 14 residues. In DNA form, the CDR3 reads TGTGCCAGTAGAAGGACAGGGATGACCTACGAGCAGTACTCC. This gives the protein CASRRTGMTYEQYS.